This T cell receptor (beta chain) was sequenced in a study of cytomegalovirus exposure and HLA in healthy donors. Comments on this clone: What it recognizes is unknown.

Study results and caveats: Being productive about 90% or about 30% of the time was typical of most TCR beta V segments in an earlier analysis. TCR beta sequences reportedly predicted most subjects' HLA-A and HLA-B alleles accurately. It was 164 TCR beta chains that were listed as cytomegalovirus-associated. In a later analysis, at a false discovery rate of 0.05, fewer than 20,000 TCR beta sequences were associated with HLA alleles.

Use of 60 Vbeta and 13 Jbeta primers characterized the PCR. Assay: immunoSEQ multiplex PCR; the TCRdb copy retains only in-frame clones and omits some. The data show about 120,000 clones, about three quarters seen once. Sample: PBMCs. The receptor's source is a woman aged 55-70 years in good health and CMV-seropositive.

The chain's CDR3 is CASSFLPGTAFF. The CDR3 DNA reads TGTGCCAGCAGTTTCCTCCCAGGTACGGCTTTCTTT. The gene calls are TRBV28 and TRBJ1-1, with D hard to call. The CDR3 is 12 residues long. V was clipped by 3 bases and J by 11 bases, with 13 bases between them. From germline, CDR1 is MDHEN and CDR2 SYDVKM. The full variable domain, its missing parts supplied by reference TRBV28 and TRBJ1-1, is DVKVTQSSRYLVKRTGEKVFLECVQDMDHENMFWYRQDPGLGLRLIYFSYDVKMKEKGDIPEGYSVSREKKERFSLILESASTNQTSMYLCASSFLPGTAFFGQGTRLTVV.